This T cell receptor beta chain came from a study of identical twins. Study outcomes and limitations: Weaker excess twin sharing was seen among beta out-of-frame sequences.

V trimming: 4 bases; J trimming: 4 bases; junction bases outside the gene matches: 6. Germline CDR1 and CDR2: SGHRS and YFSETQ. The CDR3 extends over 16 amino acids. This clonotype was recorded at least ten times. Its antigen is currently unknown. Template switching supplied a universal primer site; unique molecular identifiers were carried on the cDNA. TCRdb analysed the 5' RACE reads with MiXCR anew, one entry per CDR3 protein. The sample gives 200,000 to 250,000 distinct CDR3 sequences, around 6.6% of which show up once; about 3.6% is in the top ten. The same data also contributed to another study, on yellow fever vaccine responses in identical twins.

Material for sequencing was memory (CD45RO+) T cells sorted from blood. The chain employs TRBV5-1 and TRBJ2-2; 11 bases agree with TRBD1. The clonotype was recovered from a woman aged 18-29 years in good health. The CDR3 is CASSPSGQGATGELFF. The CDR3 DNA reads TGCGCCAGCAGCCCCTCCGGACAGGGGGCCACCGGGGAGCTGTTTTTT.